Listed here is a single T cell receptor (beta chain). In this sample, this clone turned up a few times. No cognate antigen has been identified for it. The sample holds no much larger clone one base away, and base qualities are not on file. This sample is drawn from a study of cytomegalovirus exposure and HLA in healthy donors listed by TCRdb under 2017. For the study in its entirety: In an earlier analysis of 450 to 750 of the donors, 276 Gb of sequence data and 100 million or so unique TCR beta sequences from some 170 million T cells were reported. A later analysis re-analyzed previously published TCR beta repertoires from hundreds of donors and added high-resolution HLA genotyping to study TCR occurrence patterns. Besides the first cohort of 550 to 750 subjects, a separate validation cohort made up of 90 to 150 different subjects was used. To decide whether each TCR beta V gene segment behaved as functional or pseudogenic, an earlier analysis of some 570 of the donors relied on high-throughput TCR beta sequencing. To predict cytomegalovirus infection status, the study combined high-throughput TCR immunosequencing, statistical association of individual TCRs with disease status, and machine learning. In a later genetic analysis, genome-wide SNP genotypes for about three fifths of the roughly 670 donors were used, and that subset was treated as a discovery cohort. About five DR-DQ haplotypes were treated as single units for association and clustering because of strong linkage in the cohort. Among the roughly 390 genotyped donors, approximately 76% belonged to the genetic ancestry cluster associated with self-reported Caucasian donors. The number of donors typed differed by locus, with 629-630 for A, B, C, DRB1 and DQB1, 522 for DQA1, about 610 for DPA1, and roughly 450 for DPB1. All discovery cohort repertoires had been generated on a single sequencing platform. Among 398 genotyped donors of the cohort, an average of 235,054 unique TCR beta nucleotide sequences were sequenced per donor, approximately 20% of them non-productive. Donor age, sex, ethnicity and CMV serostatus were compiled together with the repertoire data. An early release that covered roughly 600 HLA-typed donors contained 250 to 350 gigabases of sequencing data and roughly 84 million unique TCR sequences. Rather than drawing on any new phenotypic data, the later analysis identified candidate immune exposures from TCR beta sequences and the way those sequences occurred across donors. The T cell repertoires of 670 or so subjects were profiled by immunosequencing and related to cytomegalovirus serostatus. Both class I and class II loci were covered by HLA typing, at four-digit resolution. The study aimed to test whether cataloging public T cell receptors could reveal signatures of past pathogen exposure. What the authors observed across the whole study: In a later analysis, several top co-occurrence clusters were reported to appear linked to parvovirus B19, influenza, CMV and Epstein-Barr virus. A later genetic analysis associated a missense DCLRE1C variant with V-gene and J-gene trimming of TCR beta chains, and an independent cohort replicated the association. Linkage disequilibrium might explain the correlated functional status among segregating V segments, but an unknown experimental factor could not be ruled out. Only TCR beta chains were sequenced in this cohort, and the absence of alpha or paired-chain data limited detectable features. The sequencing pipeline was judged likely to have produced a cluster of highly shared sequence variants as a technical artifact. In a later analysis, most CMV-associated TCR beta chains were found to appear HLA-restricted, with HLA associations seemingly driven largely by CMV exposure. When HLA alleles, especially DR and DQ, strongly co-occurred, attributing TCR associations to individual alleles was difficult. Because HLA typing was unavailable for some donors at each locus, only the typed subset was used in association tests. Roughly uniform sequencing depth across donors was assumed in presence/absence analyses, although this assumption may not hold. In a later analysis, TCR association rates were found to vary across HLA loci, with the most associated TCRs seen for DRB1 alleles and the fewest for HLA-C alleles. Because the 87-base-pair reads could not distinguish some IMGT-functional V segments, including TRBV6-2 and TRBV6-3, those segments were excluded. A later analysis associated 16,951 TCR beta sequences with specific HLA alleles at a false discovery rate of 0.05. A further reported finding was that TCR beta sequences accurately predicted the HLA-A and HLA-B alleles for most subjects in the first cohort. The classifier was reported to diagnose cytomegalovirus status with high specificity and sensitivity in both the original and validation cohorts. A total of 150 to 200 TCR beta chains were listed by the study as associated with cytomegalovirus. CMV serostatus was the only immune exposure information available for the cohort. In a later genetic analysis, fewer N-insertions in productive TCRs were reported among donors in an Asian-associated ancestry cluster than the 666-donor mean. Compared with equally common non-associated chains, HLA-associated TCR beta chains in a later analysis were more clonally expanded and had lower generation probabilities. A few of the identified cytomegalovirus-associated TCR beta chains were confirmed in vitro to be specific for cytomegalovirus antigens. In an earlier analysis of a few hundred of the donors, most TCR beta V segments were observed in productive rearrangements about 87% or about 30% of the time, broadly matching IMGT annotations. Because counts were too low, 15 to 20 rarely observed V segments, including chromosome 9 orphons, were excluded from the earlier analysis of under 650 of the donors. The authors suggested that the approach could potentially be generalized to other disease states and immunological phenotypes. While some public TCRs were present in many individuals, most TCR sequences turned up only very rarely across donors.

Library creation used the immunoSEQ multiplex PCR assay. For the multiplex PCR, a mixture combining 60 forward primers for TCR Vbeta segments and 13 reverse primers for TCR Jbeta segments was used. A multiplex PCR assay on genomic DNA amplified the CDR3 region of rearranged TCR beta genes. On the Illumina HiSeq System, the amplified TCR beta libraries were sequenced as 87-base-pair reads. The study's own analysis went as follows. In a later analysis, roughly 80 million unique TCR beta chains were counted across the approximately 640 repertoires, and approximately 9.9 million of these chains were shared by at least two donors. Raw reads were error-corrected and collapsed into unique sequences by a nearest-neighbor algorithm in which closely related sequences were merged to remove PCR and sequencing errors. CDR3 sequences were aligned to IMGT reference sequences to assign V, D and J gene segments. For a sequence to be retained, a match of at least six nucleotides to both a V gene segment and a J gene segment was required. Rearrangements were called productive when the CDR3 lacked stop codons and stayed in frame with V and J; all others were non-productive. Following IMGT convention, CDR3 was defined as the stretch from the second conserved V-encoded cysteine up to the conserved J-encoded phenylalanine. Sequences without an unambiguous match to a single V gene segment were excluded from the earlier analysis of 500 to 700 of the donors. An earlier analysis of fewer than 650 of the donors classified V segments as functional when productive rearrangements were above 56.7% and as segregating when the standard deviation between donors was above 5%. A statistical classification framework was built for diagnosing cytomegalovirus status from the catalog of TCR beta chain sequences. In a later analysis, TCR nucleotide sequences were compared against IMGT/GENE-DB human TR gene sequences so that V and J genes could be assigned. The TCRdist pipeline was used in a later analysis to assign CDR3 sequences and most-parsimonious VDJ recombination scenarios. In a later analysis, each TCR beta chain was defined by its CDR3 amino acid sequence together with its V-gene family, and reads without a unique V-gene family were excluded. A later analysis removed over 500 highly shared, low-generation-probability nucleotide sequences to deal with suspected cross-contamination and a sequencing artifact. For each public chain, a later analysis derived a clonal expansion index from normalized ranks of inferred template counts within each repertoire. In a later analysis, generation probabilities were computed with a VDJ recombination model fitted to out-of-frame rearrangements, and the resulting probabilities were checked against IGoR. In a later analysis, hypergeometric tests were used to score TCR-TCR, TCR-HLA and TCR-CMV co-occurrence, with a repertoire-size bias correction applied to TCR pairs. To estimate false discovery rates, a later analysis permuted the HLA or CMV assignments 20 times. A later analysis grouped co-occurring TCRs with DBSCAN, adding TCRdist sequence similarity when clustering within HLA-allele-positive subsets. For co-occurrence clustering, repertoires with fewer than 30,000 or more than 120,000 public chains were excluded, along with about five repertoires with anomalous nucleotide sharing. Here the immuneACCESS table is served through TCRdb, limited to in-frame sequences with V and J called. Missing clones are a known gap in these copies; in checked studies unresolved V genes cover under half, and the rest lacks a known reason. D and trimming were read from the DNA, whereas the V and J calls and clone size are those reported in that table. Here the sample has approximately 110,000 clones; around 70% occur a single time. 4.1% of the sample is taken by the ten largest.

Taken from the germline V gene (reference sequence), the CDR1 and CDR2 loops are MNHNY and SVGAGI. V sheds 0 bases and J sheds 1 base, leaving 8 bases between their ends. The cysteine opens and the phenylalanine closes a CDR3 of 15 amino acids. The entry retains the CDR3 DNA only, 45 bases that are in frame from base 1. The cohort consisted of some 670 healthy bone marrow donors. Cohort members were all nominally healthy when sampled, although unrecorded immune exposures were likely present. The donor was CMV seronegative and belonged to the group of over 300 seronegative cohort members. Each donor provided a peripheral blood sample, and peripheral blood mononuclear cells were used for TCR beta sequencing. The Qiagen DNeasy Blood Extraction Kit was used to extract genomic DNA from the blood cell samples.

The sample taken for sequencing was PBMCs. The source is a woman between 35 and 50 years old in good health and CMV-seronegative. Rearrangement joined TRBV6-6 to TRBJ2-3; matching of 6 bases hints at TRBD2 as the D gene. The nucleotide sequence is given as TGTGCCAGCAGTTACTCCAGCGGGCGCACAGATACGCAGTATTTT. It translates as CASSYSSGRTDTQYF.